The T cell receptor (beta chain) described here comes from a study of blood T cells in healthy people across ages. This clonotype was seen a single time. With a J-beta primer mix and a sample-barcoded 5' primer, a second PCR ran roughly 6 to 11 cycles. TCRdb used MiXCR to reprocess the 5' RACE reads, holding one entry per CDR3 protein. The sample yields about 970,000 distinct CDR3 sequences, just over 50% seen once. This CDR3 has 16 amino acids. Germline V gene lookup returns CDR1 ENHRY and CDR2 SYGVKD. The TCR originated in a woman aged 60-75 years in good health. The sequencing sample was made of blood. The chain is built from TRBV10-3 and TRBJ2-7; 7 positions match TRBD1. The DNA end is a closer match to TRBJ2-5, so the J assignment may be wrong. CDR3 loop: CAISDTSGGEKETQYF. CDR3 sequence (DNA): TGTGCCATCAGTGATACATCAGGGGGAGAGAAAGAGACCCAGTACTTC.